This T cell receptor (beta chain) was sequenced in a study of blood T cell repertoires in COVID-19. Background on the study: Whether acute or convalescent, the COVID-19 samples came from the United States, Italy and Spain. T cells, B-cell-depleted T cells, or PBMCs supplied cDNA or gDNA.

Enrollment of patients from Seattle took place during active infection, with longitudinal follow-up. Study processing details: From reference gene primer amplification, estimates of nucleated cell counts were derived. Sequencing was performed with immunoSEQ multiplex PCR; in TCRdb, only in-frame clones are kept and a portion is missing. Clonal size and the V and J genes are those of that table, whereas D and trimming came from the DNA. This sample has 55,000 or so clones; about 83% occur once, and the top ten carry around 6.4%. V lost 3 bases and J lost 2; bases outside the gene matches: 6. The CDR3 spans 15 residues. CDR1 and CDR2 from the germline V gene are SNHLY and FYNNEI.

The J gene is TRBJ2-5, the V gene TRBV2, with TRBD2 identical over 7 bases. Sequencing was performed on peripheral blood. The TCR sequence derives from a woman in her sixties or seventies with COVID-19, enrolled during active disease. CDR3 sequence (DNA): TGTGCCAGCAGTGATGGGGGAGGGCCACAAGAGACCCAGTACTTC. This codes for CASSDGGGPQETQYF.